This TCR beta chain originates from a study of OX40 agonist ivuxolimab in advanced cancers. Study as a whole: People in dose escalation had one of these cancers: hepatocellular carcinoma, melanoma, renal cell or head and neck cancer. Subjects had a mean age of roughly 60 years, with a range of roughly 23 to 80; roughly 83% were male. Whole-study results and caveats: The study found that CD8+ T cells averaged more expanded clones than CD4+. Clonal expansion in partial responders at 0.1-3.0 mg/kg ranked among the lowest.

Trimming removed 0 bases at V and 4 bases at J, with 10 bases between. The CDR3 contains 14 residues. CDR1 is SGHRS, CDR2 YFSETQ, per germline. Details on this clone: The antigen is undetermined.

Assay: immunoSEQ multiplex PCR; the TCRdb copy retains only in-frame clones and omits some. The sample records about 100,000 clones, 85% to 95% being singletons. This clonotype was obtained from an adult with an advanced solid tumor such as melanoma, head and neck, liver or kidney cancer. The rearrangement links TRBV5-1 to TRBJ2-5; D is undetermined. The specimen comprised CD4+ or CD8+ T cells sorted from blood, sampled in a trial of the OX40 agonist ivuxolimab. CDR3: CASSLDSTPETQYF. The CDR3 DNA sequence: TGCGCCAGCAGCTTGGACTCCACCCCAGAGACCCAGTACTTC.